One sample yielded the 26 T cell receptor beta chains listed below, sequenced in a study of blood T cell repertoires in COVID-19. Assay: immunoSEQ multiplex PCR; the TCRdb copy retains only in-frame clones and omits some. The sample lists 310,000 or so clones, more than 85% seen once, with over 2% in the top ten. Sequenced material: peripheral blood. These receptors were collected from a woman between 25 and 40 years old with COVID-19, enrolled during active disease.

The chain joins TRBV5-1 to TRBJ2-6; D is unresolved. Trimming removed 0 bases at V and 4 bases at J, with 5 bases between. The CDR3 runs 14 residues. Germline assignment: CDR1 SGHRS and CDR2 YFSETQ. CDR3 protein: CASSLVGGANVLTF. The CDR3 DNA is TGCGCCAGCAGCTTGGTTGGCGGGGCCAACGTCCTGACTTTC.

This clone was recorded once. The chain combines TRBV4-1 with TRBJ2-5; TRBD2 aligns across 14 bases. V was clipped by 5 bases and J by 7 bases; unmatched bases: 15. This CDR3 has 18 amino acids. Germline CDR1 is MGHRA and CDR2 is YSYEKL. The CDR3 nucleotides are TGCGCCAGCAGCAACGTAGGGACTAGCGGGAGAGTTCTGGGGACCCAGTACTTC. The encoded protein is CASSNVGTSGRVLGTQYF.

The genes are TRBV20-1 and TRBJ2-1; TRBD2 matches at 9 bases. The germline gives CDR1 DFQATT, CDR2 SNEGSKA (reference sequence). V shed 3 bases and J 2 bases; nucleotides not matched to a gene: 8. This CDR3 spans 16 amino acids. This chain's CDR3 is CSASRIAGVTYNEQFF. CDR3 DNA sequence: TGCAGTGCTAGTCGAATAGCGGGAGTCACCTACAATGAGCAGTTCTTC.

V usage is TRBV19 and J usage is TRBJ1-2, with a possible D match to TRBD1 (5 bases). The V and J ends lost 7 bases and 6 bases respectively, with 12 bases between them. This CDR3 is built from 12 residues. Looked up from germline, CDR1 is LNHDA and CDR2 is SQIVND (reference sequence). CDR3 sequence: CASTRDYDGYTF. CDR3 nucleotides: TGTGCCAGTACCCGGGACTACGATGGCTACACCTTC.

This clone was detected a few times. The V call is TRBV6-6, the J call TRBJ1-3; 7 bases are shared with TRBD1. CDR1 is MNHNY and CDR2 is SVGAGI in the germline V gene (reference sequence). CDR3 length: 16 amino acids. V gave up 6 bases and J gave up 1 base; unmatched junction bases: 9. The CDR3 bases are TGTGCCAGCAGCGAAACAGGGGTGAAGTCTGGAAACACCATATATTTT. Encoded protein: CASSETGVKSGNTIYF.

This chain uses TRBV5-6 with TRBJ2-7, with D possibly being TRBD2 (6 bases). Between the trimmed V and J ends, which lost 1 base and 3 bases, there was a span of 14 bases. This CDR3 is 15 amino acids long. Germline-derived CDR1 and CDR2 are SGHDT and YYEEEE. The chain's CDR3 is CASSLRRGIYYEQYF. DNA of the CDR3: TGTGCCAGCAGCTTGAGGAGGGGAATATACTACGAGCAGTACTTC.

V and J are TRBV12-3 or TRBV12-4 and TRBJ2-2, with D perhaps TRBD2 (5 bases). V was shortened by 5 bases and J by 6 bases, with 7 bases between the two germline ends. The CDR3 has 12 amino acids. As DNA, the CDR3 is TGTGCCAGCAGTCGACTATCCGGGGAGCTGTTTTTT. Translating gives CASSRLSGELFF.

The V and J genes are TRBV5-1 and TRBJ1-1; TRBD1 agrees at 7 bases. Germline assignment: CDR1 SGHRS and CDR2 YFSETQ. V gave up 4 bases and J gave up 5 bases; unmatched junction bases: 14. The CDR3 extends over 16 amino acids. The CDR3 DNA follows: TGCGCCAGCAGCCCCCGACAGGGAGTAGGATGGACTGAAGCTTTCTTT. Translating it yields CASSPRQGVGWTEAFF.

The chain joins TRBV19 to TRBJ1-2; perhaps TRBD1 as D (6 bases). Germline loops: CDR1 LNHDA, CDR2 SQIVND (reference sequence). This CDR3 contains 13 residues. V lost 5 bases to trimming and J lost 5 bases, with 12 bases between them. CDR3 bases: TGTGCCAGTAGTGCCGGGACACTTTATGGCTACACCTTC. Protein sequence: CASSAGTLYGYTF.

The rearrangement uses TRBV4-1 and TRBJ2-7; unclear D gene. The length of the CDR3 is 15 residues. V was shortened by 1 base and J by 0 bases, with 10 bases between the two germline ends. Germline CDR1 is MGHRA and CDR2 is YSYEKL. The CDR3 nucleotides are TGCGCCAGCAGCCAAGTCGACACCCACTCCTACGAGCAGTACTTC. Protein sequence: CASSQVDTHSYEQYF.

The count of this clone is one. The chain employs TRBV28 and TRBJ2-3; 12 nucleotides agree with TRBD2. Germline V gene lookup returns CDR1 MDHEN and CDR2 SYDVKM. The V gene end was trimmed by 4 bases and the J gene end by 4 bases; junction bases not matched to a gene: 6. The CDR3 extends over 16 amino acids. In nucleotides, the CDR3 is TGTGCCAGCAGTTGGTCTAGCGGGAGGGCCGCAGATACGCAGTATTTT. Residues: CASSWSSGRAADTQYF.

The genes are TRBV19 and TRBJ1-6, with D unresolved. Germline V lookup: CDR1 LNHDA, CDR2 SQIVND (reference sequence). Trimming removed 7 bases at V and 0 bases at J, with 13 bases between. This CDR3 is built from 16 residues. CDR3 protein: CASTPGRSSYNSPLHF. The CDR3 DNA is TGTGCCAGTACCCCTGGGAGGAGCTCCTATAATTCACCCCTCCACTTT.

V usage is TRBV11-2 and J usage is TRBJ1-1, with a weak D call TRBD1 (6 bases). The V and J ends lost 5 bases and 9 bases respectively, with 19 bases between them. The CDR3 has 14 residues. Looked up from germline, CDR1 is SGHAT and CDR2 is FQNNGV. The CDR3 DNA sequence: TGTGCCAGCAGCCCTCGGACAGCCAATTCGAAAGCTTTCTTT. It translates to CASSPRTANSKAFF.

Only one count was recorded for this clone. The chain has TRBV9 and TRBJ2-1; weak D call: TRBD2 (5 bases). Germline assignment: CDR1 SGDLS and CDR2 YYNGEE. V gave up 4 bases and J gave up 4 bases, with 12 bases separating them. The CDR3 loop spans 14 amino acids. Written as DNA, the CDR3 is TGTGCCAGCAGCTTGACGGGAATTTACAATGAGCAGTTCTTC. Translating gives CASSLTGIYNEQFF. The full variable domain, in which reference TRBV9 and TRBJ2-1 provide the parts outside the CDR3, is DSGVTQTPKHLITATGQRVTLRCSPRSGDLSVYWYQQSLDQGLQFLIQYYNGEERAKGNILERFSAQQFPDLHSELNLSSLELGDSALYFCASSLTGIYNEQFFGPGTRLTVL.

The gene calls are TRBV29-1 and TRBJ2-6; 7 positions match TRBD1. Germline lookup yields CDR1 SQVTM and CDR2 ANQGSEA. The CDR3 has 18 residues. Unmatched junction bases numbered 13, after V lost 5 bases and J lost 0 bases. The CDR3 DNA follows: TGCAGCGTTATGAACAGGGGCAGTAGCCTCTCTGGGGCCAACGTCCTGACTTTC. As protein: CSVMNRGSSLSGANVLTF.

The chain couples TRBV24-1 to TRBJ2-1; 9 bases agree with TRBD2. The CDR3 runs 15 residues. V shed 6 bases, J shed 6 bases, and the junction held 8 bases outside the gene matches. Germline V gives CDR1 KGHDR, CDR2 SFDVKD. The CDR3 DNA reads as TGTGCCACCAGTTCTATAGCGGGAGAGATCAATGAGCAGTTCTTC. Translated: CATSSIAGEINEQFF.

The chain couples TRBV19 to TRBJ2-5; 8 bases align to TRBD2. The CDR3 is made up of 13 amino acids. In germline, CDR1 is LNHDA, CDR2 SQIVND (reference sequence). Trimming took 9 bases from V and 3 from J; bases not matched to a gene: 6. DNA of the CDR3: TGTGCCAGCCAGAGAGCGGGAGAAGAGACCCAGTACTTC. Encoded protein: CASQRAGEETQYF.

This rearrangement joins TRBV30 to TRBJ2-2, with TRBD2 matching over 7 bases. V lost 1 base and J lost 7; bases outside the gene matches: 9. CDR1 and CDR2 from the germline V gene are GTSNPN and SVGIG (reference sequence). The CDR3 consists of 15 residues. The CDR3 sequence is CAWSGRGGGGGELFF. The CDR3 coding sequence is TGTGCCTGGAGTGGGCGGGGAGGCGGGGGCGGGGAGCTGTTTTTT.

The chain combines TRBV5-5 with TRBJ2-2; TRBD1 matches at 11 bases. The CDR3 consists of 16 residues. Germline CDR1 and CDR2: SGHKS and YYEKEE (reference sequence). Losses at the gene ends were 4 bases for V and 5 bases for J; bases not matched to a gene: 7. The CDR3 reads CASSPRTGGQTGELFF. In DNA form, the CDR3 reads TGTGCCAGCAGCCCTAGGACAGGGGGCCAGACCGGGGAGCTGTTTTTT.

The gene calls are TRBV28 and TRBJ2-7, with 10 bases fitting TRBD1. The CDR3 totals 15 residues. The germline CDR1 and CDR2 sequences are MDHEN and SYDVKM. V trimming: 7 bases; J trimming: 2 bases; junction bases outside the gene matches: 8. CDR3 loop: CASTLWTGGTYEQYF. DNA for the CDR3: TGTGCCAGCACCCTCTGGACAGGGGGGACCTACGAGCAGTACTTC. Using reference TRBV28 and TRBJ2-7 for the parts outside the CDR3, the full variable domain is DVKVTQSSRYLVKRTGEKVFLECVQDMDHENMFWYRQDPGLGLRLIYFSYDVKMKEKGDIPEGYSVSREKKERFSLILESASTNQTSMYLCASTLWTGGTYEQYFGPGTRLTVT.

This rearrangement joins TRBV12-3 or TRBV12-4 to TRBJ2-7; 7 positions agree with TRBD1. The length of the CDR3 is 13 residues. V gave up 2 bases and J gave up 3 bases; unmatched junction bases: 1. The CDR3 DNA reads TGTGCCAGCAGTTTACAGGGGGACTACGAGCAGTACTTC. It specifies CASSLQGDYEQYF.

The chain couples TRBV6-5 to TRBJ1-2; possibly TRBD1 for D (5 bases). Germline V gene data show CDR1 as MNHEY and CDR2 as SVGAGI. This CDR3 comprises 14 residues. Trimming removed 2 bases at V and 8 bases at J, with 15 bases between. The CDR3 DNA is TGTGCCAGCAGTTACGGGGGGTTGGGCAAGGGCTACACCTTC. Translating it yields CASSYGGLGKGYTF.

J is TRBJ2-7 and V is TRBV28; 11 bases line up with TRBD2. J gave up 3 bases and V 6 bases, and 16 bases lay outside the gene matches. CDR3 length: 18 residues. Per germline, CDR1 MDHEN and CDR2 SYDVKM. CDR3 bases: TGTGCCAGCAGCTGGGGGCTAGCGGGAGGAAATGGATTCTACGAGCAGTACTTC. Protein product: CASSWGLAGGNGFYEQYF.

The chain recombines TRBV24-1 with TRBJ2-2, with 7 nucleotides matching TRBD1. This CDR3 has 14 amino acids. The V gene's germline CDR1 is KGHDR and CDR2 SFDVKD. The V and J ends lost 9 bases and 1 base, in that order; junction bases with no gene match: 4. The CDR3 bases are TGTGCCACCCAAAGACAGGGGAACACCGGGGAGCTGTTTTTT. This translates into CATQRQGNTGELFF.

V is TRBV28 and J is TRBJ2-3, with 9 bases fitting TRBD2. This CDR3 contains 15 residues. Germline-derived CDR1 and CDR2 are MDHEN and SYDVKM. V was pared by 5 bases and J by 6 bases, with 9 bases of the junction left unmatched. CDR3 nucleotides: TGTGCCAGCAGTATAGCGGGAGCCGTGGCGGATACGCAGTATTTT. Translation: CASSIAGAVADTQYF.

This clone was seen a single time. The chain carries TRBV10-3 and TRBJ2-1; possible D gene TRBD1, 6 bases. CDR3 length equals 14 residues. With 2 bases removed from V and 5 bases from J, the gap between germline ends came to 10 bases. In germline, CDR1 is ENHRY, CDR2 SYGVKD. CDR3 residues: CAISERYRDNEQFF. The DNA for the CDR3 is TGTGCCATCAGTGAGAGATACAGGGACAATGAGCAGTTCTTC.